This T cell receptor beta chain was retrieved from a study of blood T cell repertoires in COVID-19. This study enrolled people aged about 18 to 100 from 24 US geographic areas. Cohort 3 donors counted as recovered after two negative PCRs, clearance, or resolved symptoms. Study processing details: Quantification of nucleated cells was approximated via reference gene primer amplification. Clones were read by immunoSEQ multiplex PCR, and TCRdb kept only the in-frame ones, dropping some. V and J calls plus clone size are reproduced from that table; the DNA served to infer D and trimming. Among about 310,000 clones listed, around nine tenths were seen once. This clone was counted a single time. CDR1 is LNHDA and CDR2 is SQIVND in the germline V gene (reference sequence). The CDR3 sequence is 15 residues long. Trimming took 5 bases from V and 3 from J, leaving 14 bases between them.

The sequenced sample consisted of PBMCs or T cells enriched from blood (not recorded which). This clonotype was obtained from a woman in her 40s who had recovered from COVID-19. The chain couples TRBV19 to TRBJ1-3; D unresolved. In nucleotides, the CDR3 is TGTGCCAGTAGTGAGGTCGGTGGACTTGGAAACACCATATATTTT. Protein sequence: CASSEVGGLGNTIYF.